This note documents a single TCR beta chain sequence. Germline V CDR1 and CDR2: SGDLS, YYNGEE. This CDR3 region has 12 residues. The V end lost 3 bases, the J end lost 6 bases, and 6 bases lay between the germline ends. This sample stems from a study of blood T cell repertoires in COVID-19. Study-level background: The United States, Italy and Spain supplied acute and convalescent COVID-19 samples. From T cells, B-cell-depleted T cells, or PBMCs came the material, which was cDNA or gDNA.

Per the authors' pipeline: Reference gene primer amplification in the assay estimated nucleated cell counts. Generated by immunoSEQ multiplex PCR, the TCRdb table keeps only in-frame clones and is missing some. V, J and clone size are those of that table, while D and trimming were read from the DNA. The sample lists 100,000 to 150,000 clones; about 85% were seen once. This receptor was identified in a man between 60 and 75 years old with acute or convalescent COVID-19. The sequenced sample was peripheral blood. The V call is TRBV9, the J call TRBJ2-2; D is uncertain. The CDR3 DNA is TGTGCCAGCAGCGCCTCTCCCGGGGAGCTGTTTTTT. Translated: CASSASPGELFF. Full variable domain (missing parts from reference TRBV9 and TRBJ2-2): DSGVTQTPKHLITATGQRVTLRCSPRSGDLSVYWYQQSLDQGLQFLIQYYNGEERAKGNILERFSAQQFPDLHSELNLSSLELGDSALYFCASSASPGELFFGEGSRLTVL.